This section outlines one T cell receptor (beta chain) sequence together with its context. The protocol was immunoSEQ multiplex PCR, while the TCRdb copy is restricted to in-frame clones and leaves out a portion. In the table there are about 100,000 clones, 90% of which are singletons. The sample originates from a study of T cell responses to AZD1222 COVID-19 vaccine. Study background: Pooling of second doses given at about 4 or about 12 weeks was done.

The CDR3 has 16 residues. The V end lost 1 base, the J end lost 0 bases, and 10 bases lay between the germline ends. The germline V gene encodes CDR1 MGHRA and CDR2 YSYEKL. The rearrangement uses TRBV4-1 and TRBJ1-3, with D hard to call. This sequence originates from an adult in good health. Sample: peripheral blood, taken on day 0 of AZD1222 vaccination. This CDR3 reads CASSQGLGSSGNTIYF. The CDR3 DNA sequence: TGCGCCAGCAGCCAAGGTCTGGGGTCCTCTGGAAACACCATATATTTT.